Here is one T cell receptor (beta chain) with its context. The antigen is undetermined. A junction boundary mismatches the germline segment, possibly from a read error. The source of the sample is a study of tumor and adjacent non-tumor tissue in lung cancer. Study in general: Patients comprised approximately eleven adenocarcinoma, a couple of squamous cell carcinoma and 1 small cell lung cancer. The patients, 10 to 11 men and 5 or 6 women, were about 30 to 76 with stage I to III disease. Regarding the study as a whole: TCR diversity was significantly greater in tumor than normal lung tissue.

The template was RNA from unsorted bulk tissue. Between August and November 2014, newly diagnosed, chemotherapy-naive lung cancer patients underwent thoracic surgery in China. This CDR3 comprises 15 residues. CDR1 and CDR2 from the germline V gene are SGHAT and FQNNGV. The library came from three nested PCR rounds adapted from ARM-PCR protocols. Using its own MiXCR run on the multiplex PCR reads, TCRdb lists one record per CDR3 protein. This table holds about 200,000 distinct CDR3 sequences, approximately 74% found once. The receptor comes from a man in his 60s with non-small cell lung cancer. The sequencing sample was made of lung tumor tissue. The chain uses TRBV11-2 and TRBJ1-2; no reliable D call. CDR3 region: CPSSLDVRACYGYTF. The CDR3 DNA follows: TGTCCCAGCAGCTTAGATGTGAGAGCTTGCTATGGCTACACCTTC.